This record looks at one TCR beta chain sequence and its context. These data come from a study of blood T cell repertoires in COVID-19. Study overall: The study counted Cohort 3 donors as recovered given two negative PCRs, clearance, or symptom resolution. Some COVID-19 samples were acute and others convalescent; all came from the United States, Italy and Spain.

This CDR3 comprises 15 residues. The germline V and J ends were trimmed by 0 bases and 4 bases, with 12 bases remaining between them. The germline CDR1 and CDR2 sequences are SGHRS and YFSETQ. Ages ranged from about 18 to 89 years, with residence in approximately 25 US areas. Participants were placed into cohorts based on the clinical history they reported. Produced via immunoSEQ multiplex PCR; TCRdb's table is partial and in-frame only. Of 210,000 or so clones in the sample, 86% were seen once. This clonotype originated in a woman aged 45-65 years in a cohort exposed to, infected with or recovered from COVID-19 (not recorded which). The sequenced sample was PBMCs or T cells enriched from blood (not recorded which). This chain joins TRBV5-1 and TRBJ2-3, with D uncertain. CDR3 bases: TGCGCCAGCAGCTTGGCCGCCACGGCGGCAGATACGCAGTATTTT. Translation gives CASSLAATAADTQYF.